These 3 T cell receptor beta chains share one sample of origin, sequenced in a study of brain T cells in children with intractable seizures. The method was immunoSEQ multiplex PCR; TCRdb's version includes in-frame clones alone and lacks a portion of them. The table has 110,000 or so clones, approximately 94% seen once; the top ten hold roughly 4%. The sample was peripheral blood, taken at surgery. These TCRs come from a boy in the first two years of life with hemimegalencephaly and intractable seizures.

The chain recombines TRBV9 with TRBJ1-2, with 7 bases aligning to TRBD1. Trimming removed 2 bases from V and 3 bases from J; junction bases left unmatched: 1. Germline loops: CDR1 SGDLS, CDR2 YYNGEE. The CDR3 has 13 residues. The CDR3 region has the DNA TGTGCCAGCAGCGTTACAGGGGACTATGGCTACACCTTC. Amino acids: CASSVTGDYGYTF.

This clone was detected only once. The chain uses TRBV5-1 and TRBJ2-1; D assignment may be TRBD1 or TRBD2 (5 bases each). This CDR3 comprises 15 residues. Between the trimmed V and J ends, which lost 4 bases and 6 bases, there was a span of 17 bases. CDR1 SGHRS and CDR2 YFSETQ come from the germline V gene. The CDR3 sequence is CASSTGSLGTNEQFF. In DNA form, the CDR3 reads TGCGCCAGCAGCACCGGATCCCTAGGGACCAATGAGCAGTTCTTC.

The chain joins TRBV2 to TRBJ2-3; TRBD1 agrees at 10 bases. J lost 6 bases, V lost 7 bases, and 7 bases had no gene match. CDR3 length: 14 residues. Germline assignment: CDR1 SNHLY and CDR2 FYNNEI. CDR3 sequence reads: CASTEGTGADTQYF. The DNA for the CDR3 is TGTGCCAGCACCGAGGGGACAGGGGCCGATACGCAGTATTTT.